This entry lists 28 T cell receptor beta chains sequenced from one sample in a study of blood T cell repertoires in COVID-19. Measured with immunoSEQ multiplex PCR; TCRdb has only the in-frame clones, and not every one. This sample has about 93,000 clones, with 86% found just once. Sequenced material: peripheral blood. These receptors came from a woman over 75 with acute or convalescent COVID-19.

This chain links TRBV11-2 with TRBJ2-5; D perhaps matches TRBD1 (6 bases). The V end lost 8 bases, the J end lost 2 bases, and 12 bases lay between the germline ends. This CDR3 contains 13 residues. The germline gives CDR1 SGHAT, CDR2 FQNNGV. CDR3 nucleotides: TGTGCCAGCGGACAGACCGTACAAGAGACCCAGTACTTC. Amino acids: CASGQTVQETQYF. Complete variable domain (other parts from reference TRBV11-2 and TRBJ2-5): EAGVAQSPRYKIIEKRQSVAFWCNPISGHATLYWYQQILGQGPKLLIQFQNNGVVDDSQLPKDRFSAERLKGVDSTLKIQPAKLEDSAVYLCASGQTVQETQYFGPGTRLLVL.

The chain carries TRBV6-6 and TRBJ1-2; D unresolved. There are 13 residues in the CDR3. The germline V gene has CDR1 MNHNY and CDR2 SVGAGI (reference sequence). The V and J ends lost 0 bases and 2 bases respectively, with 4 bases between them. CDR3 DNA: TGTGCCAGCAGTTACTCTCAGAACTATGGCTACACCTTC. This sequence encodes CASSYSQNYGYTF.

The gene calls are TRBV11-2 and TRBJ2-1, with 10 positions matching TRBD2. CDR1 and CDR2 (germline): SGHAT, FQNNGV. After removal of 5 bases from V and 3 bases from J, the junction contained 7 bases not matched to a gene. The CDR3 totals 16 residues. Here the CDR3 reads CASSLGSGGRYNEQFF. Written as DNA, the CDR3 is TGTGCCAGCAGCCTAGGTAGCGGGGGGCGCTACAATGAGCAGTTCTTC.

This clone showed up just a few times. The chain is built from TRBV4-2 and TRBJ2-5; tentatively, D is TRBD1 (5 bases). Trimming removed 0 bases from V and 1 base from J, with 9 bases in between. CDR1 LGHNA and CDR2 YNFKEQ come from the germline V gene. The CDR3 is made up of 15 amino acids. The DNA for the CDR3 is TGTGCCAGCAGCCAAGAAGGGGCCCTCCAAGAGACCCAGTACTTC. This translates into CASSQEGALQETQYF.

The rearrangement uses TRBV9 and TRBJ1-1; 8 bases are a match to TRBD1. With 4 bases clipped from V and 13 bases from J, the junction kept 12 bases outside the gene matches. The CDR3 contains 13 residues. Germline V gene lookup returns CDR1 SGDLS and CDR2 YYNGEE. The CDR3 spells CASSPRTGWEVFF. The CDR3 DNA sequence: TGTGCCAGCAGCCCCCGGACAGGGTGGGAGGTTTTCTTT.

The chain has TRBV2 and TRBJ1-2, with 7 bases matching TRBD1. Germline V gene data show CDR1 as SNHLY and CDR2 as FYNNEI. The CDR3 runs 14 residues. V was pared by 9 bases and J by 5 bases, with 12 bases of the junction left unmatched. CDR3 coding DNA: TGTGCCAGAAGGACGACAGGGAAAGGGTATGGCTACACCTTC. Translating gives CARRTTGKGYGYTF.

The chain's CDR3 is CASRKPGQASYEQYF. The CDR3 DNA follows: TGTGCCAGCAGAAAACCGGGACAGGCCTCCTACGAGCAGTACTTC. This chain connects TRBV11-2 to TRBJ2-7; 8 positions agree with TRBD1. This CDR3 has 15 amino acids. The germline CDR1 and CDR2 sequences are SGHAT and FQNNGV. The junction had 7 bases not matched to a gene; V was cut back by 6 bases and J by 0 bases.

This clone has only one observation. This chain connects TRBV5-4 to TRBJ2-7; 11 bases fit TRBD2. The CDR3 runs 15 residues. V dropped 2 bases and J dropped 5; count of bases not matched to a gene: 6. Per the germline V gene, CDR1 is SGHNT and CDR2 is YYREEE (reference sequence). This chain's CDR3 is CASSFLAGGRNEQYF. The CDR3 coding sequence is TGTGCCAGCAGCTTTCTAGCGGGGGGCAGGAACGAGCAGTACTTC.

V is TRBV19 and J is TRBJ2-2; D possibly corresponds to TRBD1 (7 bases). CDR3 size: 13 residues. Per the germline V gene, CDR1 is LNHDA and CDR2 is SQIVND (reference sequence). V lost 8 bases to trimming and J lost 6 bases, with 13 bases between them. In nucleotides, the CDR3 is TGTGCCAGTTTCGCAGGGGGGTCCGGGGAGCTGTTTTTT. Translated, it gives CASFAGGSGELFF. The full variable domain, rest sourced from reference TRBV19 and TRBJ2-2, is DGGITQSPKYLFRKEGQNVTLSCEQNLNHDAMYWYRQDPGQGLRLIYYSQIVNDFQKGDIAEGYSVSREKKESFPLTVTSAQKNPTAFYLCASFAGGSGELFFGEGSRLTVL.

The chain is built from TRBV13 and TRBJ1-2; TRBD1 matches 7 bases. The CDR3 contains 18 residues. Germline CDR1 PRHDT, CDR2 FYEKMQ (reference sequence). V dropped 7 bases and J dropped 4; count of bases not matched to a gene: 21. This CDR3 reads CASKKGRLWGRGAYGYTF. CDR3 DNA: TGTGCCAGCAAAAAGGGCAGACTTTGGGGCAGGGGGGCCTATGGCTACACCTTC. Full variable domain (remainder filled in from reference TRBV13 and TRBJ1-2): AAGVIQSPRHLIKEKRETATLKCYPIPRHDTVYWYQQGPGQDPQFLISFYEKMQSDKGSIPDRFSAQQFSDYHSELNMSSLELGDSALYFCASKKGRLWGRGAYGYTFGSGTRLTVV.

The chain employs TRBV21-1 and TRBJ2-5; the D call TRBD2 from the table was never checked on the DNA. TRBV21-1 is listed as a pseudogene. This CDR3 has 16 amino acids. DNA of the CDR3: TGTGCCAGCAGCGGCCCTAGCGTTCGGGAAAAAGAGACCCAGTACTTC. It codes for CASSGPSVREKETQYF.

The rearrangement links TRBV5-1 to TRBJ1-1; 7 bases align to TRBD1. CDR3 length: 16 amino acids. V shed 4 bases, J shed 1 base, and the junction held 10 bases outside the gene matches. The germline V gene has CDR1 SGHRS and CDR2 YFSETQ. The CDR3 reads CASSAGQQVGNTEAFF. CDR3 DNA: TGCGCCAGCAGCGCGGGACAGCAGGTGGGGAACACTGAAGCTTTCTTT. The variable domain in full, completed from reference TRBV5-1 and TRBJ1-1, reads KAGVTQTPRYLIKTRGQQVTLSCSPISGHRSVSWYQQTPGQGLQFLFEYFSETQRNKGNFPGRFSGRQFSNSRSEMNVSTLELGDSALYLCASSAGQQVGNTEAFFGQGTRLTVV.

The V call is TRBV9, the J call TRBJ2-1, with no clear D. The V gene lost 3 bases and the J gene lost 0 bases, with 10 bases spanning the gap. Per germline, CDR1 SGDLS and CDR2 YYNGEE. The CDR3 extends over 15 amino acids. The CDR3, as DNA: TGTGCCAGCAGCGAGACTGCCAGCTCCTACAATGAGCAGTTCTTC. This encodes CASSETASSYNEQFF.

The chain employs TRBV5-4 and TRBJ1-2, with a weak D call TRBD1 (6 bases). The length of the CDR3 is 15 residues. Trimming took off 4 bases at V and 1 base at J, with 14 bases between the two ends. Germline V gene lookup returns CDR1 SGHNT and CDR2 YYREEE (reference sequence). CDR3 sequence (DNA): TGTGCCAGCAGCCCGGCGGGGGGCCTTAACTATGGCTACACCTTC. It yields the protein CASSPAGGLNYGYTF.

The chain links TRBV7-9 to TRBJ1-2, with D unclear. The V gene lost 5 bases and the J gene lost 5 bases, with 15 bases spanning the gap. Germline lookup yields CDR1 SEHNR and CDR2 FQNEAQ (reference sequence). The CDR3 totals 14 residues. CDR3 sequence (DNA): TGTGCCAGCAGCCCGGTGGAGTTCGGGTATGGCTACACCTTC. Its protein product is CASSPVEFGYGYTF.

This chain uses TRBV19 with TRBJ1-5; the match to TRBD1 covers 11 bases. Germline CDR1 and CDR2: LNHDA and SQIVND (reference sequence). There are 16 residues in the CDR3. With V trimmed by 6 bases and J by 4 bases, 8 bases remained unmatched. DNA for the CDR3: TGTGCCAGTAGCAGGGGACAGGGGGTTCCAAATCAGCCCCAGCATTTT. Translating it yields CASSRGQGVPNQPQHF.

This rearrangement joins TRBV2 to TRBJ2-1; 7 bases agree with TRBD1. This CDR3 is built from 16 residues. V was pared by 4 bases and J by 2 bases, with 8 bases of the junction left unmatched. The germline V gene encodes CDR1 SNHLY and CDR2 FYNNEI. In DNA, the CDR3 is TGTGCCAGCAGTGGAAGGGGGCGAGTGACCTACAATGAGCAGTTCTTC. Its protein is CASSGRGRVTYNEQFF.

In this sample, this clone turned up once. This chain joins TRBV24-1 and TRBJ2-5; 8 bases are shared with TRBD2. J was trimmed by 4 bases and V by 0 bases; bases with no gene match: 0. The CDR3 contains 14 residues. CDR1 KGHDR and CDR2 SFDVKD come from the germline V gene. CDR3 DNA: TGTGCCACCAGTGATTTGCGGGGGGGAGAGACCCAGTACTTC. Protein sequence: CATSDLRGGETQYF.

The chain carries TRBV5-4 and TRBJ1-6, with D uncertain. Germline V gene sequence: CDR1 SGHNT, CDR2 YYREEE (reference sequence). Trimming cost V 4 bases and J 10 bases, with 15 bases left between them. The CDR3 extends over 14 amino acids. CDR3 in amino acids: CASSPGQLESPLHF. CDR3 coding DNA: TGTGCCAGCAGCCCGGGTCAACTGGAATCACCCCTCCACTTT.

This chain connects TRBV2 to TRBJ1-2, with 8 bases aligning to TRBD1. Trimming at V came to 7 bases and at J to 8 bases, leaving 12 bases not matched to a gene. This CDR3 contains 14 residues. Germline V CDR1 and CDR2: SNHLY, FYNNEI. CDR3 amino acids: CASINWLPGGGYTF. In DNA, the CDR3 is TGTGCCAGCATCAATTGGCTTCCAGGGGGCGGCTACACCTTC.

This clone was seen a handful of times. The chain combines TRBV6-2 or TRBV6-3 with TRBJ1-5, with D unclear. The CDR3 has 13 amino acids. Looked up from germline, CDR1 is MNHEY and CDR2 is SVGEGT. V was shortened by 5 bases and J by 7 bases, with 12 bases between the two germline ends. The CDR3 DNA follows: TGTGCCAGCAGTGACCCACCGGGGCAGCCCCAGCATTTT. It specifies CASSDPPGQPQHF.

The chain uses TRBV12-5 and TRBJ2-2; 12 nucleotides line up with TRBD2. Trimming cost V 6 bases and J 4 bases; bases outside gene matches: 6. The CDR3 is made up of 16 amino acids. The V gene's germline CDR1 is LGHNT and CDR2 FRNRAP. The CDR3 DNA is TGTGCTAGTGGCACGACTAGCGGGGGATTCACCGGGGAGCTGTTTTTT. Its protein product is CASGTTSGGFTGELFF. The full variable domain, its missing parts supplied by reference TRBV12-5 and TRBJ2-2, is DARVTQTPRHKVTEMGQEVTMRCQPILGHNTVFWYRQTMMQGLELLAYFRNRAPLDDSGMPKDRFSAEMPDATLATLKIQPSEPRDSAVYFCASGTTSGGFTGELFFGEGSRLTVL.

The V call is TRBV4-1, the J call TRBJ2-1; 10 nucleotides align to TRBD2. Trimming cost V 4 bases and J 8 bases; bases outside gene matches: 11. This CDR3 comprises 16 residues. The germline V gene encodes CDR1 MGHRA and CDR2 YSYEKL. As DNA, the CDR3 is TGCGCCAGCAGCCCTACCTCTAGCGGGGGCGGGGATGAGCAGTTCTTC. It translates to CASSPTSSGGGDEQFF.

The rearrangement links TRBV5-6 to TRBJ2-7; TRBD2 might be the D (6 bases). This CDR3 comprises 16 residues. V lost 6 bases and J 0 bases, leaving 19 bases between the germline ends. Germline CDR1 is SGHDT and CDR2 is YYEEEE. The CDR3 sequence: CASNRGVERYSYEQYF. The CDR3 DNA reads as TGTGCCAGCAATCGCGGGGTCGAAAGGTACTCCTACGAGCAGTACTTC.

The rearrangement uses TRBV5-5 and TRBJ2-2; possible D gene TRBD1, 7 bases. The germline V gene has CDR1 SGHKS and CDR2 YYEKEE (reference sequence). The CDR3 is 16 amino acids. V lost 0 bases and J lost 5, with 14 bases in between. The CDR3: CASSLDPGGMTGELFF. The CDR3, as DNA: TGTGCCAGCAGCTTGGATCCAGGGGGGATGACCGGGGAGCTGTTTTTT.

This clone appeared a few times. The gene calls are TRBV25-1 and TRBJ2-7, with D tentatively TRBD2 (5 bases). Germline V CDR1 and CDR2: MGHDK, SYGVNS. Trimming stripped 10 bases from V and 9 bases from J, with 31 bases between. CDR3 length: 16 residues. This CDR3 reads CATRSPYSGDKEGQYF. In DNA form, the CDR3 reads TGTGCCACCCGGAGCCCCTACAGCGGAGATAAAGAGGGGCAGTACTTC.

This clone was detected only once. The chain uses TRBV25-1 and TRBJ2-1, with D possibly TRBD2 on 6 matching bases. Trimming pared 3 bases from V and 6 bases from J, leaving 12 bases between. This CDR3 region has 14 residues. CDR1 MGHDK and CDR2 SYGVNS come from the germline V gene. CDR3 in amino acids: CASSEAGTFNEQFF. The CDR3 coding sequence is TGTGCCAGCAGTGAGGCGGGGACTTTCAATGAGCAGTTCTTC.

This clone was picked up a small number of times. J is TRBJ1-5 and V is TRBV6-6, with D unresolved. CDR1 and CDR2 from the germline V gene are MNHNY and SVGAGI (reference sequence). Trimming left V 6 bases short and J 0 bases short, with 24 bases between. The CDR3 is made up of 19 amino acids. The CDR3 spells CASSSPGLRWNYSNQPQHF. The CDR3 DNA reads as TGTGCCAGCAGCTCCCCGGGGTTACGGTGGAACTATAGCAATCAGCCCCAGCATTTT.